Listed below are T cell receptor beta chains from one sample, sequenced in a study of T-cell memory formation after mild COVID-19. A single record per CDR3 protein comes from TCRdb applying MiXCR to the 5' RACE reads. The sample gives about 290,000 distinct CDR3 sequences, roughly 18% of which show up once; under 30% is in the top ten. The sample was PBMCs or a T cell subset sorted from them (not recorded which). The receptors shown here come from a man between 18 and 29 years old who had mild COVID-19 (a few samples of this study predate the infection). Cell type and time point are not known. Each CDR3 is given with its conserved first and last residue. The D gene is left open where the match is weak. Clone size, where shown, is once, few, many, or a class for clones that have expanded.

V	J	D	size	CDR3	DNA
TRBV27	TRBJ1-1	NA	NA	CASRRNLRVTEAFF	TGTGCCAGCAGACGGAATCTAAGGGTCACTGAAGCTTTCTTT
TRBV6-6	TRBJ2-2	TRBD2	NA	CASTLSGGYTGELFF	TGTGCCAGCACCTTAAGCGGGGGGTACACCGGGGAGCTGTTTTTT
TRBV6-6	TRBJ2-3	NA	many	CASSYSIIPLDRRTDTQYF	TGTGCCAGCAGTTACTCGATTATCCCCCTGGACCGACGGACAGATACGCAGTATTTT
TRBV5-1	TRBJ1-1	NA	NA	CASRGGGTEAFF	TGCGCCAGCAGGGGCGGGGGGACTGAAGCTTTCTTT
TRBV10-3	TRBJ1-2	TRBD1	NA	CAISDSGQGAVNYGYTF	TGTGCCATCAGTGACTCGGGACAGGGGGCAGTAAATTATGGCTACACCTTC
TRBV5-1	TRBJ2-7	NA	NA	CASSKWTSSYEQYF	TGCGCCAGCAGCAAATGGACCTCCTCCTACGAGCAGTACTTC
TRBV2	TRBJ2-2	TRBD2	NA	CASSIAGEYTGELFF	TGTGCCAGCAGCATAGCGGGGGAGTACACCGGGGAGCTGTTTTTT
TRBV18	TRBJ1-5	NA	NA	CASSPDPGQPQHF	TGTGCCAGCTCACCGGACCCGGGACAGCCCCAGCATTTT
TRBV2	TRBJ2-2	NA	many	CASTSSRLNTGELFF	TGTGCCAGCACCAGCAGTAGGTTGAACACCGGGGAGCTGTTTTTT
TRBV5-1	TRBJ2-3	NA	many	CASSAGTASTDTQYF	TGCGCCAGCAGCGCCGGGACCGCTAGCACAGATACGCAGTATTTT
TRBV6-6	TRBJ2-6	NA	NA	CASRQTTGRISSGANVLTF	TGTGCCAGCAGACAAACGACAGGCCGGATAAGCTCTGGGGCCAACGTCCTGACTTTC
TRBV20-1	TRBJ1-4	NA	few	CSARDLGVGEKLFF	TGCAGTGCTAGAGATTTGGGGGTCGGCGAAAAACTGTTTTTT
TRBV5-1	TRBJ2-7	TRBD1	NA	CASGTGPREQYF	TGCGCCAGCGGGACAGGGCCGAGAGAGCAGTACTTC
TRBV5-1	TRBJ2-5	NA	few	CASSLVAPNQETQYF	TGCGCCAGCAGCTTGGTCGCGCCCAACCAAGAGACCCAGTACTTC
TRBV7-3	TRBJ2-3	TRBD2	few	CASSSRLAGGGDTQYF	TGTGCCAGCAGCTCCCGACTAGCGGGGGGTGGAGATACGCAGTATTTT
TRBV4-1	TRBJ1-1	NA	NA	CASSQDEGNTEAFF	TGCGCCAGCAGCCAAGATGAGGGAAACACTGAAGCTTTCTTT
TRBV9	TRBJ2-2	NA	NA	CASSVDGSSTGELFF	TGTGCCAGCAGCGTAGATGGCAGCAGCACCGGGGAGCTGTTTTTT
TRBV5-1	TRBJ2-2	NA	few	CASSFRLEASEDTGELFF	TGCGCCAGCAGCTTTCGGCTAGAAGCCTCGGAGGACACCGGGGAGCTGTTTTTT
TRBV15	TRBJ2-1	NA	few	CATSPEWGSEQFF	TGTGCCACCAGCCCGGAATGGGGGTCTGAGCAGTTCTTC
TRBV4-1	TRBJ1-5	NA	few	CASSQDSGGGQPQHF	TGCGCCAGCAGCCAAGATTCTGGGGGCGGTCAGCCCCAGCATTTT
TRBV6-1	TRBJ2-1	TRBD2	NA	CASSATLAGSYNEQFF	TGTGCCAGCAGTGCAACTTTAGCGGGGAGTTACAATGAGCAGTTCTTC
TRBV7-2	TRBJ2-5	TRBD2	few	CASSLTSTTAGGSGETQYF	TGTGCCAGCAGCTTAACCTCGACTACAGCGGGGGGTAGTGGGGAGACCCAGTACTTC
TRBV5-1	TRBJ1-1	NA	once	CASSPLGGYVTEAFF	TGCGCCAGCAGCCCCCTTGGAGGGTATGTCACTGAAGCTTTCTTT
TRBV6-1	TRBJ1-5	TRBD1	NA	CASVPSRQGKNQPQHF	TGTGCCAGCGTGCCCAGTCGACAGGGAAAAAATCAGCCCCAGCATTTT
TRBV27	TRBJ2-3	TRBD2	few	CASSLLLAGGLTDTQYF	TGTGCCAGCAGTTTATTACTAGCGGGGGGACTCACAGATACGCAGTATTTT
TRBV5-1	TRBJ2-7	TRBD1	NA	CASSFRRDSAEQYF	TGCGCCAGCAGCTTTCGCCGGGACAGTGCCGAGCAGTACTTC
TRBV12-3/TRBV12-4	TRBJ2-3	TRBD2	few	CASSLNSGADTQYF	TGTGCCAGCAGTCTAAATAGCGGGGCAGATACGCAGTATTTT
TRBV5-1	TRBJ2-1	NA	NA	CASSLFTVPEQFF	TGCGCCAGCAGCTTGTTTACGGTACCTGAGCAGTTCTTC